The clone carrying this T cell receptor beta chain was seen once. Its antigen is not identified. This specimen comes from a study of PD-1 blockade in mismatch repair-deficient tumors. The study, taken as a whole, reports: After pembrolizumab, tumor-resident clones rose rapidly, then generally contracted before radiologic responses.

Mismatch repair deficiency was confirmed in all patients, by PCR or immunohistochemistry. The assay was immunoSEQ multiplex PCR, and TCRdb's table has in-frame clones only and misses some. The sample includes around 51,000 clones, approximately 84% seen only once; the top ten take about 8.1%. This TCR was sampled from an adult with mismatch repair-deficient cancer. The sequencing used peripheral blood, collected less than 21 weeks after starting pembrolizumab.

The CDR3 sequence is CASSLAPGGHEKLFF. The CDR3 bases are TGTGCCAGCAGCTTAGCGCCGGGAGGGCATGAAAAACTGTTTTTT. The rearrangement joins TRBV7-2 to TRBJ1-4; D unresolved. V was cut by 0 bases and J by 6 bases, with 11 bases left in between. Germline V lookup: CDR1 SGHTA, CDR2 FQGNSA. This CDR3 is 15 amino acids long.